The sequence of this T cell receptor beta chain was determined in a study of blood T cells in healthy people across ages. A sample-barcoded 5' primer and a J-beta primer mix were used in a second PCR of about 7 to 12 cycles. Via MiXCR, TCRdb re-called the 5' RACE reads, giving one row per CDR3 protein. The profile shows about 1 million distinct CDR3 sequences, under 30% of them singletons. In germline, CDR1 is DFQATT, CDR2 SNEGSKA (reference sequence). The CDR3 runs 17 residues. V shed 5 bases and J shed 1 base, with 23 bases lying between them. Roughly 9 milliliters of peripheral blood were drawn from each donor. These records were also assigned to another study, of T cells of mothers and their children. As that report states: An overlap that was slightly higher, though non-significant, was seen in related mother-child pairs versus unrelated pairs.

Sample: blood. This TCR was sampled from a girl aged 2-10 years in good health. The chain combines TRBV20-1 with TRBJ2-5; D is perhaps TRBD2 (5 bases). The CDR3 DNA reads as TGCAGTGCTGGAGGTTTAAACGGGTTTTGGGCCCAAGAGACCCAGTACTTC. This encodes CSAGGLNGFWAQETQYF.